The clone carrying this T cell receptor beta chain appeared a single time. Its target is not known. V was pared by 0 bases and J by 7 bases, with 12 bases of the junction left unmatched. The CDR3 loop spans 17 amino acids. Germline CDR1 reads LNHNV; CDR2 reads YYDKDF (reference sequence). This record comes from a study of shared clonotypes between healthy human individuals. About the study: The cohort had two women and a few men, ages 18 to 49. Overall study findings and caveats: In the sorted subsets, rarefaction showed sequencing was incomplete despite large depth. Across four donors, naive CD4 shared roughly 5.1%, naive CD8 around 3.5%, memory CD4 more than 2%, memory CD8 under 0.5%.

On sorted subsets, replicate PCRs used about 200 ng DNA, or some 27,000 T cell genomes. The method was immunoSEQ multiplex PCR; TCRdb's version includes in-frame clones alone and lacks a portion of them. This sample carries roughly 1,500,000 clones, just under 99% of them seen once, and the ten largest clones take 0.36%. This sequence was found in a man aged 30 to 45 in good health. V gene TRBV15 combines with J gene TRBJ2-7, with TRBD1 identical over 10 bases. The sequenced sample consisted of naive CD4+ T cells sorted from blood. The subset is: CD45RA+ positively selected. Here the CDR3 DNA reads TGTGCCACCAGCAGAGAATCCGGGACAGGGGCCCCTTGGGAGCAGTACTTC. Translation: CATSRESGTGAPWEQYF.